These T cell receptor beta chains were read from a single sample in a study of blood T cell repertoires in COVID-19. Sequenced by immunoSEQ multiplex PCR; TCRdb stores in-frame clones only, minus some. The sample has about 140,000 clones; 80% are singletons. Sample: peripheral blood. The receptors derive from a man aged 65-85 years who had recovered from COVID-19. CDR3s include the opening cysteine and the closing phenylalanine or tryptophan. Fields, in order: J gene, D gene, clone size, V gene, CDR3 DNA, CDR3 protein. The D gene is left open where the match is weak. The size of a clone is reported for some rows only, either as once, few or many, or as a class for expanded clones.

TRBJ1-1 TRBD1 few TRBV5-1 TGCGCCAGCAGCCCGAGGGACAGTTACATGAACACTGAAGCTTTCTTT CASSPRDSYMNTEAFF
TRBJ2-1 TRBD2 - TRBV24-1 TGTGCCACCAGTGATGACACTAGCGGGAGGGTCAATGAGCAGTTCTTC CATSDDTSGRVNEQFF
TRBJ1-4 TRBD1 - TRBV25-1 TGTGCCAGCAGTGATGCCGGGACAGGGGGAGAAAAACTGTTTTTT CASSDAGTGGEKLFF
TRBJ2-1 - - TRBV30 TGTGCCTGGAGAAGGGGGGGAGGGTTCGGTGAGCAGTTCTTC CAWRRGGGFGEQFF
TRBJ2-1 - - TRBV18 TGTGCCAGCTCACCAGGGGTTTACGGGAGTGATGAGCAGTTCTTC CASSPGVYGSDEQFF
TRBJ2-2 TRBD2 - TRBV10-2 TGCGCCAGCTTCTCCCTAGCGGGAGTTAACACCGGGGAGCTGTTTTTT CASFSLAGVNTGELFF
TRBJ2-4 - - TRBV6-4 TGTGCCAGCAGTTCGGGGAGTGCATCAAACATTCAGTACTTC CASSSGSASNIQYF
TRBJ2-5 - - TRBV10-3 TGTGCCATCAGTGAGGGAAGGGGCCGACCGTGGGAGACCCAGTACTTC CAISEGRGRPWETQYF
TRBJ2-7 TRBD2 - TRBV6-2/TRBV6-3 TGTGCCAGCAGTTACTCGTCCTTTGGCGGGAGGGCCTACGAGCAGTACTTC CASSYSSFGGRAYEQYF
TRBJ2-7 TRBD2 once TRBV11-2 TGTGCCAGCAGCCAAAGACTAGCCGTATTCGACGAGCAGTACTTC CASSQRLAVFDEQYF
TRBJ1-3 TRBD1 - TRBV30 TGTGCCTGGGGTCCGGACAGGGGGCGAAACACCATATATTTT CAWGPDRGRNTIYF
TRBJ1-2 - - TRBV7-2 TGTGCCAGCAGCTCCCGTCCCGGGGACTATGGCTACACCTTC CASSSRPGDYGYTF
TRBJ2-7 TRBD1 - TRBV30 TGTGCGTCCGGGACAGGGACCTACGAGCAGTACTTC CASGTGTYEQYF
TRBJ2-7 TRBD1 - TRBV5-1 TGCGCCAGCAGCTGGGGGACAGGCGCCTACGAGCAGTACTTC CASSWGTGAYEQYF
TRBJ1-2 - - TRBV19 TGTGCCAGTAGTACTGACAGAAACTATGGCTACACCTTC CASSTDRNYGYTF
TRBJ2-5 TRBD2 few TRBV11-3 TGTGCCAGCTCCGGGTTAACTAGCGGGATTCAAGAGACCCAGTACTTC CASSGLTSGIQETQYF
TRBJ1-5 - many TRBV3-1/TRBV3-2 TGTGCCAGCAGCCACTATCAGGATCAGCCCCAGCATTTT CASSHYQDQPQHF
TRBJ2-7 TRBD1 - TRBV27 TGTGCCAGCAGTTTCCCCGGACAGGTTTCCTACGAGCAGTACTTC CASSFPGQVSYEQYF
TRBJ2-1 TRBD2 - TRBV5-4 TGTGCCAGCAGCTTTGGACTAGCGACCTACAATGAGCAGTTCTTC CASSFGLATYNEQFF
TRBJ1-5 - once TRBV30 TGTGCCTGGAGTGACTTAATGGGCCCTAATCAGCCCCAGCATTTT CAWSDLMGPNQPQHF
TRBJ1-2 - - TRBV19 TGTGCCAGCTTGGGCCTAAACTATGGCTACACCTTC CASLGLNYGYTF
TRBJ2-2 - - TRBV5-1 TGCGCCAGCAGCCCGGGAATGGTAGACACCGGGGAGCTGTTTTTT CASSPGMVDTGELFF
TRBJ2-2 - - TRBV7-9 TGTGCCAGCAGCTTAACCCAGCGATTAAACACCGGGGAGCTGTTTTTT CASSLTQRLNTGELFF
TRBJ2-1 TRBD2 - TRBV7-9 TGTGCCAGCAGCTCGGGACTAGCGGGGTTGCAGTTCTTC CASSSGLAGLQFF
TRBJ1-2 - - TRBV28 TGTGCCAGCAGTGGACAGAGAGAGGGCTACACCTTC CASSGQREGYTF
TRBJ1-6 TRBD1 - TRBV24-1 TGTGCCGCGCAGACAGGGGACCCAGCAGGTTCACCCCTCCACTTT CAAQTGDPAGSPLHF
TRBJ1-1 TRBD1 - TRBV3-1/TRBV3-2 TGTGCCAGCAGCCAAGGAATGGGACAGTACACTGAAGCTTTCTTT CASSQGMGQYTEAFF
TRBJ1-1 - - TRBV5-5 TGTGCCAGCAGCTTGGGACAGGAAACTGAAGCTTTCTTT CASSLGQETEAFF
TRBJ1-2 - - TRBV2 TGTGCCAGCAGGGGAACAGGGTGGTATGGCTACACCTTC CASRGTGWYGYTF
TRBJ2-7 TRBD2 - TRBV5-1 TGCGCCAGCAGCATAAGACTAGCGGTGCCTTGGAAGCAGTACTTC CASSIRLAVPWKQYF
TRBJ2-3 TRBD2 - TRBV10-3 TGTGCCATCAGTGACCCCGGGAGGGCTGGCACAGATACGCAGTATTTT CAISDPGRAGTDTQYF
TRBJ1-2 TRBD1 - TRBV5-1 TGCGCCAGCAGCGAAGGGACAGGCTATGGCTACACCTTC CASSEGTGYGYTF
TRBJ1-3 - - TRBV5-4 TGTGCCAGCAGCTTGGAGGGGTCTGGAAACACCATATATTTT CASSLEGSGNTIYF
TRBJ1-3 - - TRBV11-2 TGTGCCAGCAGCTTCTGGGAGGTCCTCTCTGGAAACACCATATATTTT CASSFWEVLSGNTIYF
TRBJ1-3 - - TRBV19 TGTGCCAGTAAGGAGGAGTACTCTGGAAACACCATATATTTT CASKEEYSGNTIYF
TRBJ1-2 TRBD1 once TRBV2 TGTGCCAGCAGCGACAGGGAATATGGCTACACCTTC CASSDREYGYTF
TRBJ1-4 - - TRBV6-5 TGTGCCAGCAGACGACCAAATACAGGGGAAAAACTGTTTTTT CASRRPNTGEKLFF
TRBJ2-3 TRBD1 - TRBV27 TGTGCCAGCAGTTTAGGGGGACAGGGGGGATCCCTGGCCACAGATACGCAGTATTTT CASSLGGQGGSLATDTQYF
TRBJ1-4 - - TRBV4-1 TGCGCCAGCAGCCAAGGCAGGGTGGGCACTAATGAAAAACTGTTTTTT CASSQGRVGTNEKLFF
TRBJ2-1 TRBD1 many TRBV7-9 TGTGCCAGCAGCTTATCATTCGGACAGGGATACAATGAGCAGTTCTTC CASSLSFGQGYNEQFF
TRBJ2-3 TRBD1 few TRBV5-1 TGCGCCAGCAGCTTTACAGGGGGCTATGGTACGCAGTATTTT CASSFTGGYGTQYF
TRBJ1-2 - - TRBV6-5 TGTGCCAGCAGTTACCGCATGCCCGGGGATGGCTACACCTTC CASSYRMPGDGYTF
TRBJ2-7 TRBD1 - TRBV29-1 TGCAGCGTCGTGACTTGGGACAGGGGGGACGAGCAGTACTTC CSVVTWDRGDEQYF
TRBJ2-6 - - TRBV7-9 TGTGCCGGATTCCGACCGAGGGTCTCCGGGGCCAACGTCCTGACTTTC CAGFRPRVSGANVLTF
TRBJ2-2 TRBD2 - TRBV9 TGTGCCAGCAGCCCAACCCTCGGGGGGGCCGGGGAGCTGTTTTTT CASSPTLGGAGELFF
TRBJ1-2 TRBD1 - TRBV7-2 TGTGCCAGCAGCCCGCAACCCGGGACAGGGGGTTATGGCTACACCTTC CASSPQPGTGGYGYTF
TRBJ2-7 TRBD2 - TRBV12-3/TRBV12-4 TGTGCCAGCAGTTTCGGCGGGAGCTACGAGCAGTACTTC CASSFGGSYEQYF
TRBJ1-4 TRBD1 - TRBV5-1 TGCGCCAGCAGCGTGGTACAGGGGACTAATGAAAAACTGTTTTTT CASSVVQGTNEKLFF
TRBJ1-1 - - TRBV2 TGTGCCTCCTTGAACACTGAAGCTTTCTTT CASLNTEAFF
TRBJ2-7 TRBD1 few TRBV6-5 TGTGCCAGCAGTTACCTCGGGACAGGGAGGGAGCAGTACTTC CASSYLGTGREQYF
TRBJ1-5 - - TRBV5-5 TGTGCCAGCAGCTTGGGGTTCGGAGCGGCGGAGCCCCAGCATTTT CASSLGFGAAEPQHF
TRBJ2-3 TRBD2 - TRBV6-6 TGTGCCAGCACCCCTGGACTAGCGGGATCTTATACGCAGTATTTT CASTPGLAGSYTQYF
TRBJ2-2 TRBD2 - TRBV12-5 TGTGCTAGTGGTTTGGCGACCCGTCGGGGGGTCTTATACCGAGCGAACACCGGGGAGCTGTTTTTT CASGLATRRGVLYRANTGELFF
TRBJ2-3 - few TRBV10-1 TGCGCCAGCAGTCCTAACACAGATACGCAGTATTTT CASSPNTDTQYF